This T cell receptor (beta chain) was found in a study of T-cell reconstitution after alpha-beta-depleted transplantation in children. A TCRbeta library incorporating unique molecular identifiers was prepared. Using its own MiXCR run on the PCR reads, TCRdb lists one record per CDR3 protein. This sample has a few hundred thousand distinct CDR3 sequences, with 20% to 30% found just once. This clonotype was observed a handful of times. The CDR3 totals 13 residues. The V and J ends lost 6 bases and 8 bases, in that order; junction bases with no gene match: 7. The J gene is TRBJ2-1, the V gene TRBV12-3 or TRBV12-4; 7 nucleotides match TRBD2. The sequencing used PBMCs, collected before TCRalphabeta/CD19-depleted stem cell transplant. This receptor was obtained from a boy under two years old with Wiskott-Aldrich syndrome, due to receive a stem cell transplant. CDR3 region: CASSPLREHEQFF. The CDR3 bases are TGTGCCAGCAGCCCCTTGCGGGAGCATGAGCAGTTCTTC.